Relative to its sample, the clone carrying this TCR beta chain is medium-sized (0.01 to 0.1%). Its specificity is unknown. Patients all relapsed after autologous stem cell transplantation, and there was variation in brentuximab vedotin exposure. The CDR3 loop spans 12 amino acids. V lost 9 bases to trimming and J lost 2 bases, with 11 bases between them. Germline loops: CDR1 MNHEY, CDR2 SMNVEV (reference sequence). This entry is derived from a study of PD-1 blockade in classical Hodgkin lymphoma. Overall study findings and caveats: Complete responders possessed baseline diversity comparable to newly diagnosed patients. There was a significant rise in CD4+ TCR diversity by C4D1, with no such rise for CD8+. Healthy donors reportedly exceeded newly diagnosed patients in baseline TCR diversity. Excluded were patients who started nivolumab under 1 year after ASCT, a group that had lower diversity.

Measured with immunoSEQ multiplex PCR; TCRdb has only the in-frame clones, and not every one. The table records a few thousand clones, 60% to 65% of them present only once. The V gene is TRBV27, the J gene TRBJ2-7; a weak D match, TRBD1 (5 bases). The source was peripheral blood mononuclear cells (PBMCs), collected at baseline. This TCR was sampled from a human donor with classical Hodgkin lymphoma. CDR3 region: CASWEGAYEQYF. The CDR3 nucleotides are TGTGCCAGTTGGGAAGGGGCCTACGAGCAGTACTTC.